The rows below give T cell receptor beta chains drawn from one sample of a study of blood T cells in healthy people across ages. TCRdb used MiXCR to reprocess the 5' RACE reads, holding one entry per CDR3 protein. Among 380,000 or so distinct CDR3 sequences listed, roughly half were seen once. Sequenced: blood. The receptors here all came from a man in his 60s in good health. The CDR3 runs from the conserved cysteine through the conserved F or W. The D gene is left open where the match is weak. The size of a clone is reported for some rows only, either as once, few or many, or as a class for expanded clones.

j_call: TRBJ2-7
v_call: TRBV28
d_call: NA
clone_size: NA
cdr3_aa: CASSFWQGIDYEQYF
cdr3_nt: TGTGCCAGCAGTTTTTGGCAGGGGATAGACTACGAGCAGTACTTC

j_call: TRBJ2-3
v_call: TRBV29-1
d_call: TRBD2
clone_size: NA
cdr3_aa: CSIDGSGADTQYF
cdr3_nt: TGCAGCATTGACGGAAGCGGGGCAGATACGCAGTATTTT

j_call: TRBJ2-3
v_call: TRBV6-5
d_call: TRBD2
clone_size: NA
cdr3_aa: CASSYSGLADTDTQYF
cdr3_nt: TGTGCCAGCAGTTACTCGGGACTAGCGGACACAGATACGCAGTATTTT

j_call: TRBJ1-2
v_call: TRBV7-2
d_call: NA
clone_size: few
cdr3_aa: CASSLGPTKNYGYTF
cdr3_nt: TGTGCCAGCAGCTTAGGACCGACAAAAAACTATGGCTACACCTTC

j_call: TRBJ2-5
v_call: TRBV5-1
d_call: NA
clone_size: few
cdr3_aa: CASSLLGRGEETQYF
cdr3_nt: TGCGCCAGCAGCTTGTTGGGGCGGGGCGAAGAGACCCAGTACTTC

j_call: TRBJ1-2
v_call: TRBV30
d_call: NA
clone_size: NA
cdr3_aa: CAWRQLNYGYTF
cdr3_nt: TGTGCCTGGCGTCAGCTGAACTATGGCTACACCTTC

j_call: TRBJ2-7
v_call: TRBV10-2
d_call: TRBD2
clone_size: NA
cdr3_aa: CATERGAYNEQYF
cdr3_nt: TGCGCCACCGAGCGGGGGGCGTACAATGAGCAGTACTTC

j_call: TRBJ2-3
v_call: TRBV20-1
d_call: NA
clone_size: few
cdr3_aa: CSARVQGVGDTQYF
cdr3_nt: TGCAGTGCTAGAGTACAGGGTGTTGGAGATACGCAGTATTTT

j_call: TRBJ1-2
v_call: TRBV5-1
d_call: NA
clone_size: NA
cdr3_aa: CASSLPPGGANYGYTF
cdr3_nt: TGCGCCAGCAGCTTGCCCCCCGGGGGGGCGAACTATGGCTACACCTTC

j_call: TRBJ2-7
v_call: TRBV6-5
d_call: NA
clone_size: few
cdr3_aa: CASSYSPTPGSYNEQYF
cdr3_nt: TGTGCCAGCAGTTACTCCCCGACACCGGGCTCCTACAATGAGCAGTACTTC

j_call: TRBJ1-2
v_call: TRBV27
d_call: NA
clone_size: NA
cdr3_aa: CASSFTTGRGYGYTF
cdr3_nt: TGTGCCAGCAGTTTCACAACGGGACGGGGCTATGGCTACACCTTC

j_call: TRBJ2-2
v_call: TRBV7-2
d_call: NA
clone_size: NA
cdr3_aa: CASSLDGANTGELFF
cdr3_nt: TGTGCCAGCAGCTTAGACGGCGCGAACACCGGGGAGCTGTTTTTT

j_call: TRBJ2-7
v_call: TRBV5-1
d_call: NA
clone_size: few
cdr3_aa: CASSPGQEGGEQYF
cdr3_nt: TGCGCCAGCAGCCCCGGACAGGAGGGTGGCGAGCAGTACTTC

j_call: TRBJ2-7
v_call: TRBV20-1
d_call: NA
clone_size: few
cdr3_aa: CKANRDTYYEQYF
cdr3_nt: TGCAAAGCGAACCGGGACACCTACTACGAGCAGTACTTC

j_call: TRBJ2-1
v_call: TRBV6-5
d_call: NA
clone_size: few
cdr3_aa: CASTRAGFGNEQFF
cdr3_nt: TGTGCCAGCACTCGGGCAGGGTTCGGCAATGAGCAGTTCTTC

j_call: TRBJ2-6
v_call: TRBV5-6
d_call: NA
clone_size: NA
cdr3_aa: CASSLGWTANSGANVLTF
cdr3_nt: TGTGCCAGCAGCTTGGGGTGGACAGCCAACTCTGGGGCCAACGTCCTGACTTTC

j_call: TRBJ2-1
v_call: TRBV6-5
d_call: TRBD1
clone_size: NA
cdr3_aa: CASSFLRRGGFSYNEQFF
cdr3_nt: TGTGCCAGCAGTTTTCTTCGACGAGGGGGCTTTAGCTACAATGAGCAGTTCTTC

j_call: TRBJ1-1
v_call: TRBV5-1
d_call: NA
clone_size: NA
cdr3_aa: CASSLGGGANTEAFF
cdr3_nt: TGCGCCAGCAGCTTGGGAGGGGGTGCGAACACTGAAGCTTTCTTT

j_call: TRBJ2-7
v_call: TRBV2
d_call: NA
clone_size: many
cdr3_aa: CASSALVSEQYF
cdr3_nt: TGTGCCAGCAGTGCCCTAGTCTCGGAGCAGTACTTC

j_call: TRBJ1-2
v_call: TRBV7-2
d_call: TRBD1
clone_size: many
cdr3_aa: CASSPDRNYGYTF
cdr3_nt: TGTGCCAGCAGCCCGGACAGGAACTATGGCTACACCTTC

j_call: TRBJ2-7
v_call: TRBV7-9
d_call: NA
clone_size: NA
cdr3_aa: CASSLALIYEQYF
cdr3_nt: TGTGCCAGCAGCTTAGCCCTAATCTACGAGCAGTACTTC

j_call: TRBJ2-4
v_call: TRBV5-8
d_call: TRBD1
clone_size: once
cdr3_aa: CASGRVGDRADIQYF
cdr3_nt: TGTGCCAGCGGTAGAGTCGGGGACAGGGCGGACATTCAGTACTTC

j_call: TRBJ2-5
v_call: TRBV7-9
d_call: NA
clone_size: NA
cdr3_aa: CANSLGGETQYF
cdr3_nt: TGTGCCAACAGCTTAGGTGGAGAGACCCAGTACTTC

j_call: TRBJ2-7
v_call: TRBV14
d_call: TRBD2
clone_size: NA
cdr3_aa: CASSPSGGAMNEQYF
cdr3_nt: TGTGCCAGCAGCCCCAGCGGGGGGGCGATGAACGAGCAGTACTTC

j_call: TRBJ2-7
v_call: TRBV4-3
d_call: NA
clone_size: NA
cdr3_aa: CASSQGQTDEQYF
cdr3_nt: TGCGCCAGCAGCCAAGGTCAGACGGACGAGCAGTACTTC

j_call: TRBJ2-7
v_call: TRBV6-5
d_call: TRBD2
clone_size: NA
cdr3_aa: CASSYAGTSGSYAQYF
cdr3_nt: TGTGCCAGCAGTTACGCTGGGACTAGCGGATCATACGCCCAGTACTTC

j_call: TRBJ1-1
v_call: TRBV6-1
d_call: NA
clone_size: NA
cdr3_aa: CASSGGGQRRAEAFF
cdr3_nt: TGTGCCAGCAGTGGAGGAGGCCAGCGAAGGGCTGAAGCTTTCTTT

j_call: TRBJ1-2
v_call: TRBV2
d_call: TRBD1
clone_size: NA
cdr3_aa: CASSTDRENGYTF
cdr3_nt: TGTGCCAGCAGTACCGACAGGGAAAATGGCTACACCTTC